This TCR beta chain derives from a study of blood T cell repertoires in COVID-19. In the study's own analysis: Amplification of reference gene primers was used by the study to estimate nucleated cell counts. Data came from immunoSEQ multiplex PCR; TCRdb stores just in-frame clones and leaves some out. The DNA was the basis for D and trimming; V, J and clone size are from that table. The top ten clones hold 7.1% of a sample with 350,000 to 450,000 clones, 75% to 90% of them seen once. V was clipped by 0 bases and J by 3 bases, with 4 bases between them. This CDR3 contains 12 residues. CDR1 is SGDLS and CDR2 is YYNGEE in the germline V gene.

The rearrangement uses TRBV9 and TRBJ2-7, with D uncertain. What was sequenced was peripheral blood. This TCR was recovered from an older woman with COVID-19, enrolled during active disease. The CDR3 DNA sequence: TGTGCCAGCAGCGTAGTAGACTACGAGCAGTACTTC. It encodes CASSVVDYEQYF.